A single sample is the source of the 22 T cell receptor beta chains below, sequenced in a study of T-cell reconstitution after alpha-beta-depleted transplantation in children. Preparation of the TCRbeta library used unique molecular identifiers. A single record per CDR3 protein comes from TCRdb applying MiXCR to the PCR reads. The top ten clones hold roughly 4.3% of a sample with around 340,000 distinct CDR3 sequences, approximately 12% of them seen once. The sequenced sample was PBMCs, obtained from the stem cell graft. The receptors shown here come from a human donor who donated a stem cell graft to a child with Fanconi anemia.

This clonotype was seen a few times. The chain carries TRBV5-1 and TRBJ2-3; D ambiguous. This CDR3 comprises 12 residues. Germline-derived CDR1 and CDR2 are SGHRS and YFSETQ. The V and J ends lost 4 bases and 4 bases respectively, with 7 bases between them. CDR3 region: CASSPNSDTQYF. The CDR3 nucleotides are TGCGCCAGCAGCCCGAATTCAGATACGCAGTATTTT.

This clonotype was seen more than once but under ten times. The chain uses TRBV7-9 and TRBJ1-2, with 9 bases matching TRBD1. The CDR3 totals 16 residues. The V and J ends lost 3 bases and 6 bases, in that order; junction bases with no gene match: 11. Germline V CDR1 and CDR2: SEHNR, FQNEAQ (reference sequence). CDR3 in amino acids: CASSFRTGTGTDGYTF. DNA of the CDR3: TGTGCCAGCAGCTTCCGGACCGGGACAGGGACAGATGGCTACACCTTC.

This chain connects TRBV11-2 to TRBJ2-3; TRBD2 matches 10 bases. Germline-derived CDR1 and CDR2 are SGHAT and FQNNGV. V shed 8 bases, J shed 4 bases, and the junction held 12 bases outside the gene matches. The CDR3 covers 16 residues. In DNA form, the CDR3 reads TGTGCCAGCTGCGAGGAGGTCGGACTAGCGGCAGATACGCAGTATTTT. It is translated as CASCEEVGLAADTQYF.

This clonotype was observed a few times. The J gene is TRBJ1-1, the V gene TRBV7-8; 7 bases line up with TRBD1. The ends lost 1 base at V and 5 bases at J; junction bases unmatched: 10. Germline values: CDR1 SGHVS, CDR2 FQNEAQ. This CDR3 spans 16 amino acids. The CDR3 DNA follows: TGTGCCAGCAGCTTAGTGGGATCCCGGGACAGTACTGAAGCTTTCTTT. This translates into CASSLVGSRDSTEAFF.

The chain links TRBV5-1 to TRBJ2-2; no clear D gene. Per the germline V gene, CDR1 is SGHRS and CDR2 is YFSETQ. Trimming removed 0 bases at V and 3 bases at J, with 9 bases between. The CDR3 extends over 15 amino acids. DNA for the CDR3: TGCGCCAGCAGCTTGGACCCATCGGACACCGGGGAGCTGTTTTTT. Its translation: CASSLDPSDTGELFF.

The J gene is TRBJ2-7, the V gene TRBV2; 7 bases map to TRBD1. V gave up 6 bases and J gave up 1 base; unmatched junction bases: 3. Germline CDR1 and CDR2: SNHLY and FYNNEI. The CDR3 is made up of 13 amino acids. The CDR3 nucleotides read TGTGCCAGCAGAGCGACAGGGTCCTACGAGCAGTACTTC. Translation: CASRATGSYEQYF.

This clonotype has a handful of counts. The J gene is TRBJ2-5, the V gene TRBV27, with 11 bases identical to TRBD2. Per germline, CDR1 MNHEY and CDR2 SMNVEV (reference sequence). This CDR3 has 15 residues. V lost 3 bases to trimming and J lost 3 bases; unmatched junction nucleotides: 3. The CDR3 loop reads CASSFSSGGEETQYF. CDR3 coding DNA: TGTGCCAGCAGTTTTAGTAGCGGGGGGGAAGAGACCCAGTACTTC.

CDR3 DNA: TGCGCCAGCAGCTTGGCCCCCGGGGAAATGAGAGAGACCCAGTACTTC. Residues: CASSLAPGEMRETQYF. The genes are TRBV5-1 and TRBJ2-5; possible D gene TRBD2, 5 bases. The V gene's germline CDR1 is SGHRS and CDR2 YFSETQ. The length of the CDR3 is 16 residues. V lost 0 bases to trimming and J lost 4 bases, with 16 bases between them.

A few counts support this clonotype. V is TRBV7-9 and J is TRBJ2-3; 8 nucleotides line up with TRBD1. In germline, CDR1 is SEHNR, CDR2 FQNEAQ (reference sequence). CDR3 length: 17 residues. Trimming took 4 bases from V and 2 from J; bases not matched to a gene: 11. DNA of the CDR3: TGTGCCAGCAGCTCATCAGACAGGGGATTAATCACAGATACGCAGTATTTT. Amino acids: CASSSSDRGLITDTQYF.

This clonotype was observed many times. The V and J genes are TRBV30 and TRBJ1-4, with D perhaps TRBD1 (6 bases). CDR1 is GTSNPN, CDR2 SVGIG, per germline (reference sequence). This CDR3 is built from 14 residues. V lost 0 bases to trimming and J lost 8 bases, with 13 bases between them. The CDR3 protein is CAWSVPGVFEKLFF. DNA for the CDR3: TGTGCCTGGAGTGTACCAGGGGTCTTCGAAAAACTGTTTTTT.

The V and J genes are TRBV5-1 and TRBJ2-1; TRBD2 aligns across 16 bases. With V trimmed by 4 bases and J by 1 base, 8 bases remained unmatched. The CDR3 is 19 residues long. Germline CDR1 and CDR2: SGHRS and YFSETQ. As DNA, the CDR3 is TGCGCCAGCAGCGGAGGGACTAGCGGGGGGGCTGGGTCCTACAATGAGCAGTTCTTC. Its protein is CASSGGTSGGAGSYNEQFF.

This rearrangement joins TRBV6-6 to TRBJ1-2; D remains unclear. Germline CDR1 is MNHNY and CDR2 is SVGAGI (reference sequence). This CDR3 spans 13 amino acids. V shed 3 bases and J shed 4 bases, with 9 bases lying between them. CDR3 residues: CASSYERVYGYTF. CDR3 DNA: TGTGCCAGCAGTTATGAAAGGGTCTATGGCTACACCTTC.

In its sample, this clonotype was seen many times. A much larger clone sits a single nucleotide away, making a read error possible. V gene TRBV5-5 combines with J gene TRBJ1-2, with a tentative D call TRBD1 (5 bases). Germline CDR1 is SGHKS and CDR2 is YYEKEE (reference sequence). The CDR3 has 15 amino acids. Written as DNA, the CDR3 is TGTGCCAGCAGCCCGGACCGGGGCCAGGCAAATGGCTGCACCTTC. Translating gives CASSPDRGQANGCTF.

The chain uses TRBV12-3 or TRBV12-4 and TRBJ1-3; D call uncertain. V was pared by 4 bases and J by 4 bases, with 14 bases between. CDR3 size: 15 residues. The CDR3 is CASSSVPGSGNTIYF. CDR3 DNA: TGTGCCAGCAGTTCTGTGCCCGGGTCAGGAAACACCATATATTTT.

The V and J genes are TRBV7-2 and TRBJ2-2, with D possibly being TRBD1 (6 bases). CDR1 SGHTA and CDR2 FQGNSA come from the germline V gene. Trimming cost V 4 bases and J 3 bases, with 9 bases left between them. The CDR3 contains 14 residues. CDR3 sequence reads: CASSSDSHTGELFF. DNA for the CDR3: TGTGCCAGCAGCTCGGACAGCCACACCGGGGAGCTGTTTTTT.

The V call is TRBV27, the J call TRBJ1-2; maybe TRBD1 (5 bases). CDR1 is MNHEY and CDR2 is SMNVEV in the germline V gene (reference sequence). V was shortened by 7 bases and J by 4 bases, with 19 bases between the two germline ends. CDR3 size: 15 residues. The CDR3 DNA follows: TGTGCCAGCATCCCCAACACCCAGGGCCTCTATGGCTACACCTTC. It is translated as CASIPNTQGLYGYTF.

The CDR3 loop reads CASSEIPTGYNEQFF. CDR3 sequence (DNA): TGTGCCAGCAGCGAGATCCCCACAGGGTACAATGAGCAGTTCTTC. This chain connects TRBV9 to TRBJ2-1; perhaps TRBD1 as D (6 bases). Trimming stripped 3 bases from V and 4 bases from J, with 14 bases between. Per germline, CDR1 SGDLS and CDR2 YYNGEE. This CDR3 region has 15 residues. Variable domain in full (rest from reference TRBV9 and TRBJ2-1): DSGVTQTPKHLITATGQRVTLRCSPRSGDLSVYWYQQSLDQGLQFLIQYYNGEERAKGNILERFSAQQFPDLHSELNLSSLELGDSALYFCASSEIPTGYNEQFFGPGTRLTVL.

This clonotype has ten or more counts. The gene calls are TRBV29-1 and TRBJ1-4; the D is unclear. The CDR3 consists of 11 residues. The V and J ends lost 2 bases and 8 bases respectively, with 6 bases between them. The V gene's germline CDR1 is SQVTM and CDR2 ANQGSEA. This CDR3 is CSVETGEKLFF. For the CDR3, the DNA is TGCAGCGTTGAAACGGGCGAAAAACTGTTTTTT.

The sample holds a few counts of this clonotype. The chain has TRBV5-5 and TRBJ2-7; a possible D gene is TRBD1 (6 bases). This CDR3 has 16 residues. V was shortened by 0 bases and J by 0 bases, with 13 bases between the two germline ends. The germline gives CDR1 SGHKS, CDR2 YYEKEE (reference sequence). CDR3 in DNA: TGTGCCAGCAGCTTGGACAGGGATGAAAACTCCTACGAGCAGTACTTC. This codes for CASSLDRDENSYEQYF.

This clonotype was seen a few times. The chain has TRBV20-1 and TRBJ1-6; D might be TRBD1 (6 bases). Germline loops: CDR1 DFQATT, CDR2 SNEGSKA (reference sequence). V was shortened by 4 bases and J by 4 bases, with 8 bases between the two germline ends. The CDR3 loop spans 13 amino acids. The CDR3 DNA sequence: TGCAGTGCTAACAGGGTTTATAATTCACCCCTCCACTTT. Translating it yields CSANRVYNSPLHF.

There are many counts of this clonotype. The rearrangement links TRBV28 to TRBJ2-4, with a tentative D call TRBD2 (7 bases). CDR3 length equals 15 residues. The germline V gene has CDR1 MDHEN and CDR2 SYDVKM. V lost 2 bases to trimming and J lost 8 bases, with 16 bases between them. In DNA form, the CDR3 reads TGTGCCAGCAGTTTACGGGGGGCTGAGAGGGACATTCAGTACTTC. As protein: CASSLRGAERDIQYF.

V and J are TRBV16 and TRBJ1-1, with D uncertain. Trimming pared 4 bases from V and 3 bases from J, leaving 15 bases between. This CDR3 has 15 amino acids. CDR1 is KGHSY, CDR2 FQNENV, per germline. The CDR3 nucleotides read TGTGCCAGCAGCCCATCTTTCCTGGACTACACTGAAGCTTTCTTT. As protein: CASSPSFLDYTEAFF.